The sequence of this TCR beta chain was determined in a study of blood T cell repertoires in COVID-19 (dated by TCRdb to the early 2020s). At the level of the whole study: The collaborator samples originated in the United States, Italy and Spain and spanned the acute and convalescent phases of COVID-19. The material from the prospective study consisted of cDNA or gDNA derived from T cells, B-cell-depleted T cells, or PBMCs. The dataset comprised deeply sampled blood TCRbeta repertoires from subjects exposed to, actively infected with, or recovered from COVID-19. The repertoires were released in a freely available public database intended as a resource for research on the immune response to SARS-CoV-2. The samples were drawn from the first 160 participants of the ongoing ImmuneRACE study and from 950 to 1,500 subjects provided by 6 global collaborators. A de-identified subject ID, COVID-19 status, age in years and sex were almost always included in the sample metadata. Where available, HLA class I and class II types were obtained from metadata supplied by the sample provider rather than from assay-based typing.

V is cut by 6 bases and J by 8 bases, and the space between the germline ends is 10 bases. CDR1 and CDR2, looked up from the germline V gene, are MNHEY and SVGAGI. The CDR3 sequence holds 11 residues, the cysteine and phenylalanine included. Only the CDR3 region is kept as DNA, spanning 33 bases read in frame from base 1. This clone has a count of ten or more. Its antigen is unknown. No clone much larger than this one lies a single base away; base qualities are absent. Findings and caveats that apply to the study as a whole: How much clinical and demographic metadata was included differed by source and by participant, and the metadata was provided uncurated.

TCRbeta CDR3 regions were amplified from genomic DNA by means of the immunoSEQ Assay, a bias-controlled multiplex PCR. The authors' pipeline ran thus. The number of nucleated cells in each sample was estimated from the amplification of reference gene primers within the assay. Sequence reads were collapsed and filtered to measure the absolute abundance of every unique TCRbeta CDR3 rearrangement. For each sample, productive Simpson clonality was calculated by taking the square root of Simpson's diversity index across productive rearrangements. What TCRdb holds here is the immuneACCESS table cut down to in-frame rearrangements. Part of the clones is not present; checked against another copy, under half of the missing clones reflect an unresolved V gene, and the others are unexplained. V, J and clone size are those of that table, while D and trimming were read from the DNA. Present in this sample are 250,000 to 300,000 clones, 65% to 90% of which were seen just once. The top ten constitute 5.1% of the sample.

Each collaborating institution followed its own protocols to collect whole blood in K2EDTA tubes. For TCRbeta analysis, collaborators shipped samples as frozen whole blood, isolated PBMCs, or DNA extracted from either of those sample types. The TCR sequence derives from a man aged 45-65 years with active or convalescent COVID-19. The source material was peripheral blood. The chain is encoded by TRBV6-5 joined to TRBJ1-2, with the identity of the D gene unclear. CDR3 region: CASSHSWGYTF. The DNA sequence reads TGTGCCAGCAGCCACAGCTGGGGCTACACCTTC.